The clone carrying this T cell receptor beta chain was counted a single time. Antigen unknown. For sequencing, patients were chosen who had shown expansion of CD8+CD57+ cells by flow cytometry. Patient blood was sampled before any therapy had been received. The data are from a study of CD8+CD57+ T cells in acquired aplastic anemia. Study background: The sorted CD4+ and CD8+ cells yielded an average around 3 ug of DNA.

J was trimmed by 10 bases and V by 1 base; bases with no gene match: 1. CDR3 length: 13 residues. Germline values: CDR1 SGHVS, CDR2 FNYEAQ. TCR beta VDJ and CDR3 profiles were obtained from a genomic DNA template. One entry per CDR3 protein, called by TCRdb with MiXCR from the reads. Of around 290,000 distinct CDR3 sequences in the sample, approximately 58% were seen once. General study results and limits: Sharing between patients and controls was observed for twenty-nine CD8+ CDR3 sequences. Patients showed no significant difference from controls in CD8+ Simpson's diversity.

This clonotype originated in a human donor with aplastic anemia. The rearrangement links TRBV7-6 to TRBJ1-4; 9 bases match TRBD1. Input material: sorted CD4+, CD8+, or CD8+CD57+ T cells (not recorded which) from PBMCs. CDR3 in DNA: TGTGCCAGCAGCTTAGGGACAGGGGTAAAACTGTTTTTT. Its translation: CASSLGTGVKLFF.